A selection of T cell receptor beta chains follows, all from one sample in a study of regulatory T cells in long-lasting Graves disease. One entry per CDR3 protein results from TCRdb running MiXCR on the multiplex PCR reads. The sample lists 350,000 to 450,000 distinct CDR3 sequences; approximately 15% were seen once. This sample also appeared in a second study, on T cells in Graves' hyperthyroidism and ophthalmopathy.

The sequences come from peripheral blood mononuclear cells (PBMCs), collected at new diagnosis, from a patient treated with antithyroid drugs. Every receptor here comes from a man aged 40-50 years with Graves disease. Both conserved end residues are part of each CDR3. Each record gives: V gene, D gene, J gene, CDR3 length, clone size, CDR3 DNA, CDR3 protein. D genes are given only for firm matches. Clone sizes are given selectively: once, few, many, or a class where the clone is expanded.

TRBV5-4,-,TRBJ2-6,16,few,TGTGCCAGCAGCTTGGGGGCGGCGTACGGGGCCAACGTCCTGACTTTC,CASSLGAAYGANVLTF
TRBV6-2/TRBV6-3,-,TRBJ2-1,11,few,TGTGCCAGCACCGAAGAATCGGAGCAGTTCTTC,CASTEESEQFF
TRBV10-3,-,TRBJ1-5,13,-,TGTGCCATCAGCTGGGGGGTAAATCAGCCCCAGCATTTT,CAISWGVNQPQHF
TRBV7-9,TRBD1,TRBJ1-2,12,-,TGTGCCAGCACCCACCAGGGGGTTGGCTACACCTTC,CASTHQGVGYTF
TRBV3-1,TRBD2,TRBJ2-1,17,few,TGTGCCAGCAGCCAAGCATTAGCGGGGGAACTTGAGGATGAGCAGTTCTTC,CASSQALAGELEDEQFF
TRBV4-1,TRBD2,TRBJ2-3,17,few,TGCGCCAGCAGCCGACTAGCGGGGGGGCCCCTATCAGATACGCAGTATTTT,CASSRLAGGPLSDTQYF
TRBV28,TRBD1,TRBJ2-1,16,many,TGTGCCAGCAGTTTACCCCAGGGACAGGGTATGGATGAGCAGTTCTTC,CASSLPQGQGMDEQFF
TRBV28,TRBD1,TRBJ2-7,14,-,TGTGCCAGCGGTCCGGGTGGACAGGGTCACGAGCAGTACTTC,CASGPGGQGHEQYF
TRBV7-3,TRBD2,TRBJ2-1,15,-,TGTGCCAGCAGCTTTAGCGGGGGGGCCGGAGAGACCCAGTTCTTC,CASSFSGGAGETQFF
TRBV4-3,-,TRBJ2-3,14,many,TGCGCCAGCAGCCAAGAGGTGTTGACAGATACGCAGTATTTT,CASSQEVLTDTQYF
TRBV28,TRBD1,TRBJ2-7,14,many,TGTGCCAGCAGTTCGGGACAGGAGCCTTACGAGCAGTACTTC,CASSSGQEPYEQYF
TRBV24-1,-,TRBJ2-3,14,many,TGTGCCACCAGTGACGCAAGGGTGGCCGATACGCAGTATTTT,CATSDARVADTQYF
TRBV5-1,TRBD2,TRBJ2-3,16,many,TGCGCCAGCAGCTTCCGGACTAGCGGGGGCCCGGATACGCAGTATTTT,CASSFRTSGGPDTQYF
TRBV13,TRBD2,TRBJ2-1,17,many,TGTGCCAGCAGCTATGGACTAGCGGGGGGTTTATACAATGAGCAGTTCTTC,CASSYGLAGGLYNEQFF
TRBV6-1,TRBD1,TRBJ2-3,14,-,TGTGCCAGCAGCCGCGGACAGGGCGCAGATACGCAGTATTTT,CASSRGQGADTQYF
TRBV7-9,TRBD2,TRBJ2-3,16,many,TGTGCCAGCAGCTTACAAGCGGGGGCTAGCACAGATACGCAGTATTTT,CASSLQAGASTDTQYF
TRBV5-1,-,TRBJ1-1,14,-,TGCGCCAGCAGCCTACAGACTACGAACACTGAAGCTTTCTTT,CASSLQTTNTEAFF
TRBV24-1,-,TRBJ2-3,17,many,TGTGCCACCAGTGATCGACCGGGGGCCCAGCGCACAGATACGCAGTATTTT,CATSDRPGAQRTDTQYF
TRBV10-3,-,TRBJ2-5,11,many,TGTGCCATCAAGGGAAAAGAGACCCAGTACTTC,CAIKGKETQYF
TRBV27,TRBD1,TRBJ2-3,13,few,TGTGCCATCGCCGGGACAGGGGGCGGTACGCAGTATTTT,CAIAGTGGGTQYF
TRBV20-1,TRBD1,TRBJ2-1,15,many,TGCAGTGCTAGCCCTGGGGGACAGGGGGATTCTGAGCAGTTCTTC,CSASPGGQGDSEQFF
TRBV15,-,TRBJ1-4,15,many,TGTGCCACCAGCAGAGACCGATGGGATGGGGAAAAACTGTTTTTT,CATSRDRWDGEKLFF
TRBV6-2/TRBV6-3,-,TRBJ2-5,15,many,TGTGCCAGCAGTTACAGGGGGGGAGATCAAGAGACCCAGTACTTC,CASSYRGGDQETQYF
TRBV9,-,TRBJ2-3,14,few,TGTGCCAGCAGCGCCGCGGACTACACAGATACGCAGTATTTT,CASSAADYTDTQYF
TRBV6-1,-,TRBJ1-5,12,many,TGTGCCAGCAACAGGGAAGGCCAGCCCCAGCATTTT,CASNREGQPQHF
TRBV10-3,-,TRBJ2-7,11,many,TGTGCCACCGGGATGTCCTACGAGCAGTACTTC,CATGMSYEQYF
TRBV6-1,TRBD1,TRBJ2-7,17,many,TGTGCCAGCAGTCCTCGGTCGGGTGACAGGGCGGCCTACGAGCAGTACTTC,CASSPRSGDRAAYEQYF
TRBV4-1,TRBD1,TRBJ1-1,15,few,TGCGCCAGCAGCCGTTCCGGGACAGGGTATACTGAAGCTTTCTTT,CASSRSGTGYTEAFF
TRBV7-9,-,TRBJ2-7,14,many,TGTGCCAGCAGCTTAAGAGGGGGCTCCTACGAGCAGTACTTC,CASSLRGGSYEQYF